This T cell receptor beta chain comes out of a study of blood T cell repertoires in COVID-19. Study background: The United States, Italy and Spain were the sources of the acute and convalescent COVID-19 samples.

Libraries were prepared by immunoSEQ multiplex PCR; TCRdb keeps only in-frame clonotypes and omits some of them. This sample yields 350,000 or so clones, of which more than 85% are seen a single time; about 18% belongs to the top ten. Germline lookup yields CDR1 MDHEN and CDR2 SYDVKM. The trim removed 7 bases at V and 10 bases at J, leaving 16 bases unmatched. The CDR3 sequence is 16 residues long. Sequenced sample: PBMCs or T cells enriched from blood (not recorded which). The receptor was isolated from a woman in her twenties or thirties who had recovered from COVID-19. This chain joins TRBV28 and TRBJ2-3, with 11 bases aligning to TRBD2. Written as DNA, the CDR3 is TGTGCCAGCACTCAGGGTAGCGGGAGGGCCAGTTCTGCGCAGTATTTT. Translation: CASTQGSGRASSAQYF.